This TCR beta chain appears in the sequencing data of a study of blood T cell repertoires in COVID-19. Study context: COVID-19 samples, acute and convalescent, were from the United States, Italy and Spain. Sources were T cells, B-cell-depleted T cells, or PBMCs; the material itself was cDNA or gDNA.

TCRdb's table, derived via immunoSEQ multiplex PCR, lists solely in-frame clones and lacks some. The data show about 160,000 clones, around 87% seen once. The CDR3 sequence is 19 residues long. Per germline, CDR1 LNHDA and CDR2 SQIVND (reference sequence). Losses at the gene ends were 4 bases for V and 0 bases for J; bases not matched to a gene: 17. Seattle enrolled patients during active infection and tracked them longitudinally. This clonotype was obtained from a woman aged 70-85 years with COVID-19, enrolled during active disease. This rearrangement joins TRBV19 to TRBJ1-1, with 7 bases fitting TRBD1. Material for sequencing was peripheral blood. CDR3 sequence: CASSKPIDRVSEVNTEAFF. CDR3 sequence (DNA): TGTGCCAGTAGTAAGCCAATAGACAGGGTTTCCGAAGTGAACACTGAAGCTTTCTTT.